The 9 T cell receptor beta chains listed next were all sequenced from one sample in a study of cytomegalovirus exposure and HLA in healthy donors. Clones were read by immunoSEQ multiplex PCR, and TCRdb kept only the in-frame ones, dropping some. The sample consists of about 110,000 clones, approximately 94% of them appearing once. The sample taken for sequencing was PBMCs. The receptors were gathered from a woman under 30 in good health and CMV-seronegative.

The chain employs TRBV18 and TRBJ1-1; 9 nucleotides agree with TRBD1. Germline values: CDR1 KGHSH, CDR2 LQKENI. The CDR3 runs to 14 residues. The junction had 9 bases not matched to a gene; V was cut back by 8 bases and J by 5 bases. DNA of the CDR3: TGTGCCAGCGTTAACCGGGACAGGGCTACTGAAGCTTTCTTT. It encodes CASVNRDRATEAFF.

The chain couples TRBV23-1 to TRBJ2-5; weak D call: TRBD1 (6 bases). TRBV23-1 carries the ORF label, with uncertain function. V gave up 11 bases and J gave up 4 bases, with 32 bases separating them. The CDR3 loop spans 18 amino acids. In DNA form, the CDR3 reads TGCGCCCGGCCTCAAGCGGCAGTAGGGGCAGGGGTTCTAGAGACCCAGTACTTC. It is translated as CARPQAAVGAGVLETQYF.

The CDR3 DNA sequence: TGTGCCAGTAGTATTTCCGGGTCTAGAGCTAATGAAAAACTGTTTTTT. Protein: CASSISGSRANEKLFF. The chain joins TRBV19 to TRBJ1-4, with D uncertain. The V gene's germline CDR1 is LNHDA and CDR2 SQIVND (reference sequence). Trimming took 3 bases from V and 3 from J, leaving 14 bases between them. CDR3 length: 16 amino acids.

CDR3 sequence: CASSYGLAGRTDTQYF. CDR3 sequence (DNA): TGTGCCAGCAGCTACGGACTAGCGGGGCGCACAGATACGCAGTATTTT. This chain links TRBV2 with TRBJ2-3, with 12 bases aligning to TRBD2. This CDR3 is built from 16 residues. The germline V gene has CDR1 SNHLY and CDR2 FYNNEI. The J segment lost 1 base and the V segment lost 6 bases, leaving 5 bases of the junction unmatched.

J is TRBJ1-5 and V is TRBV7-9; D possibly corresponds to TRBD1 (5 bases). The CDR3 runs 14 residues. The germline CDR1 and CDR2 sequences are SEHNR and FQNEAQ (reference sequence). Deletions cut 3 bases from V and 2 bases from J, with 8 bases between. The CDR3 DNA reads TGTGCCAGCAGCTTTTCGGGGGGCAATCAGCCCCAGCATTTT. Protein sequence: CASSFSGGNQPQHF.

The CDR3 DNA follows: TGCGCCAGCAGCCCACAAGGTTCAGGCAATGAGCAGTTCTTC. Its translation: CASSPQGSGNEQFF. The J gene is TRBJ2-1, the V gene TRBV4-3, with D hard to call. V was pared by 4 bases and J by 6 bases, with 13 bases between. Per germline, CDR1 LGHNA and CDR2 YSLEER. This CDR3 spans 14 amino acids.

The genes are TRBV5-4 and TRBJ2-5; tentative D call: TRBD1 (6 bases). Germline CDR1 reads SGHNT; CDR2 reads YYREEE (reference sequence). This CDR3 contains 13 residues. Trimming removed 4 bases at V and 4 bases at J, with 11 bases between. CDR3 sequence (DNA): TGTGCCAGCAGCAGCAGAGGGGGAGAGACCCAGTACTTC. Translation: CASSSRGGETQYF.

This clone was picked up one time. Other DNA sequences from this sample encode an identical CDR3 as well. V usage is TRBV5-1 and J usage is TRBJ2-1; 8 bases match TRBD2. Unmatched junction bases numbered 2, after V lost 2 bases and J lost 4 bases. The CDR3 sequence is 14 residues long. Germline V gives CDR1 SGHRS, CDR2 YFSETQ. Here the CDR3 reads CASSFSGAYNEQFF. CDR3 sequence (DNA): TGCGCCAGCAGCTTTAGCGGGGCATACAATGAGCAGTTCTTC.

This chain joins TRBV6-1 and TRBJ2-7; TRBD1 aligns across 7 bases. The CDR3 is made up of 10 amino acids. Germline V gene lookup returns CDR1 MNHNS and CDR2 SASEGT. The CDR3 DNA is TGTGTGACAGGGACCTACGAGCAGTACTTC. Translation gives CVTGTYEQYF.